This TCR beta chain is from a study of T-cell memory formation after mild COVID-19. General observations from the study: SARS-CoV-2 specificity was not confirmed for second-wave clones peaking on day 37.

The trim removed 1 base at V and 3 bases at J, leaving 0 bases unmatched. The V gene's germline CDR1 is SGDLS and CDR2 YYNGEE. This CDR3 is 13 amino acids long. This clonotype was observed a few times. Its matching antigen is unknown. Using its own MiXCR run on the 5' RACE reads, TCRdb lists one record per CDR3 protein. The sample carries 470,000 or so distinct CDR3 sequences, over 15% recorded once. This chain links TRBV9 with TRBJ2-7, with 8 bases that match TRBD2. Sequencing input: PBMCs or a T cell subset sorted from them (not recorded which). The origin of this receptor is an adult woman who had mild COVID-19 (a few samples of this study predate the infection). Cell type and time point are not known. CDR3 in amino acids: CASSVTSGYEQYF. Here the CDR3 DNA reads TGTGCCAGCAGCGTAACTAGCGGCTACGAGCAGTACTTC.